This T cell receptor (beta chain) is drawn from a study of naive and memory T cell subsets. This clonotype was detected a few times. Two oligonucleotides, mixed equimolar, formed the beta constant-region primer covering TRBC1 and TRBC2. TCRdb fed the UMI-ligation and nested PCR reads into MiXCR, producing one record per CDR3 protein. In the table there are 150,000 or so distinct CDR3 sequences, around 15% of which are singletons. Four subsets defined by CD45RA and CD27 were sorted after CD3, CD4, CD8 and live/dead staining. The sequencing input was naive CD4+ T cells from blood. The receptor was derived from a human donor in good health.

Here the CDR3 reads CASSVGASGPWASSYEQYF. Here the CDR3 DNA reads TGTGCCAGCAGCGTAGGGGCTAGCGGGCCCTGGGCCTCCTCCTACGAGCAGTACTTC. The chain combines TRBV9 with TRBJ2-7, with 8 bases that match TRBD2. Germline V lookup: CDR1 SGDLS, CDR2 YYNGEE. Losses at the gene ends were 0 bases for V and 0 bases for J; bases not matched to a gene: 14. CDR3 length: 19 residues.